This TCR beta chain emerged from a study of human T cells and chemical hapten exposure (dated by TCRdb to about 2021). Background for the entire study: For sensitization, 2% DPC in acetone was applied to a roughly 2 cm by roughly 2 cm area of upper inner arm skin. Blood samples were taken from patients before sensitization (week 0) and at 2, 6 and about 24 weeks after DPC sensitization. This study followed changes in the peripheral blood TCR repertoire in vivo during primary and secondary sensitization of alopecia patients to the hapten diphenylcyclopropenone (DPC). Weekly therapeutic DPC doses were additionally applied to the scalp of patients throughout the roughly 24-week study period. Libraries were combined into a pool for sequencing, and differences in TCR yield between samples came mainly from small differences in library volumes within the pool. Alopecia areata with under or over 50% scalp involvement, alopecia totalis and alopecia universalis were represented in the patient cohort, which was mostly female. Roughly 30 alopecia patients provided blood for TCR sequencing at one to four time points (pre-sensitization, 2, 6 and 24 weeks). Patch testing on the upper back used Finn chambers containing 0.01% DPC, with scoring done after 6 days according to International Contact Dermatitis Research Group standards. General findings and caveats noted by the study authors: No change with DPC sensitization was found in the number of TCRs above 1 in 1000 frequency, and no evidence of global repertoire structure alterations was found. After repeated subsampling, changes were observed in the strength of the expansion versus patch-test correlation and in the threshold at which the correlation became significant. Significantly more large CDR3 similarity clusters were formed by expanded TCRs than by pre-sensitization or healthy control sets, consistent with antigen-driven responses. Because all patients had alopecia, a presumed autoimmune disease, the immune response of the patients might differ from that of healthy individuals. A positive correlation was found between the number of PT1 expanded TCRs and patch test score, with significance reached at thresholds 8, 16 and 32 but not 4.

The library came from RACE. TCRdb names NextSeq 500 as the instrument used. During library preparation, unique molecular identifiers were attached to individual cDNA molecules so that TCRs could be counted quantitatively and reproducibly. From each blood RNA sample, both TCR alpha and TCR beta chains were sequenced. The original pipeline was this. Samples had a median of 95,638 TCRs, with a range from about 23,224 to 700,000. V, J and CDR3 annotation of the TCR reads was carried out using the Decombinator software suite. For the PS versus PT1 abundance plots, all samples were subsampled to the same number of TCRs (28,000). TCRs were defined as expanded if absent before sensitization and observed at least eight times at the 2-week time point. Using fastp at Q25 and MiXCR, TCRdb reprocessed the public reads and kept productive beta chains. Rows are combined by CDR3 protein, so each entry shows the most common genes and DNA. The authors' filters were not applied to this entry. This sample is represented by around 250,000 distinct CDR3 sequences; about 9% of them were singletons. The top ten constitute 2% to 3% of the sample.

Explained via the paper, the time point label denotes: pre-sensitization, week 0. The treatment or condition label, as the study defines it: therapeutic diphenylcyclopropenone sensitization with weekly scalp DPC. Blood at each patch-test visit was drawn before the patch test was applied. Eligible patients were aged 18 to 70, diagnosed with alopecia, deemed suitable for DPC therapy, and excluded if pregnant. Total RNA was extracted from unfractionated whole blood collected in Tempus Blood RNA tubes. This clonotype was found many times. No cognate antigen has been identified for it. No qualities accompany the bases; no much larger clone lies one base away. For CDR1 and CDR2, the germline V gene lists MDHEN and SYDVKM. The CDR3, cysteine through phenylalanine, is 14 amino acids long. Kept here is only the CDR3 DNA, which spans 42 bases and is read in frame from base 1. The V end loses 5 bases and the J end loses 1 base, and a stretch of 11 bases separates them.

The source is a woman in her thirties or forties with alopecia areata. Some clones in this sample may be carry-over from other donors' samples. This receptor chain uses TRBV28 and TRBJ1-1, with the identity of the D gene unclear. This specimen consisted of whole blood, obtained in connection with sensitization to the hapten diphenylcyclopropenone (DPC). The DNA reads TGTGCCAGCAGTCGAGGATTCGCGAACACTGAAGCTTTCTTT. This codes for CASSRGFANTEAFF.